These 13 T cell receptor beta chains came from one sample sequenced in a study of blood T cells in healthy people across ages. Primers used in a second PCR of about 6 to 11 cycles were a sample-barcoded 5' primer and a J-beta primer mix. Each CDR3 protein gets one entry after TCRdb re-called the 5' RACE reads with MiXCR. The repertoire holds approximately 800,000 distinct CDR3 sequences, with roughly 64% as singletons. Sequences were obtained from blood. Receptors were obtained from a man aged 25-45 years in good health.

V usage is TRBV20-1 and J usage is TRBJ2-2; TRBD2 is a possible D gene (7 bases). CDR3 length equals 15 residues. Germline-derived CDR1 and CDR2 are DFQATT and SNEGSKA (reference sequence). The V end was cut by 5 bases, the J end by 0 bases, with 13 bases between. The DNA for the CDR3 is TGCAGTGCTCCTGGCGGGGGCCCGAACACCGGGGAGCTGTTTTTT. Translating it yields CSAPGGGPNTGELFF.

CDR3 loop: CASSLGRNSPYEQYF. The CDR3 DNA sequence: TGTGCCAGCAGTTTGGGCAGGAATAGTCCCTACGAGCAGTACTTC. This sequence joins TRBV27 and TRBJ2-7; D not resolved. Germline assignment: CDR1 MNHEY and CDR2 SMNVEV (reference sequence). The V and J ends lost 3 bases and 2 bases respectively, with 14 bases between them. The CDR3 contains 15 residues.

This chain uses TRBV6-5 with TRBJ2-1; D gene unclear. The CDR3 extends over 14 amino acids. Trimming took 2 bases from V and 10 from J, leaving 15 bases between them. Germline CDR1 MNHEY, CDR2 SVGAGI. The CDR3 region is CASSYEPGLVEQFF. CDR3 coding DNA: TGTGCCAGCAGTTACGAGCCCGGCTTAGTAGAGCAGTTCTTC.

V is TRBV27 and J is TRBJ2-7, with 14 bases matching TRBD2. Trimming at V came to 8 bases and at J to 5 bases, leaving 8 bases not matched to a gene. CDR1 is MNHEY, CDR2 SMNVEV, per germline (reference sequence). The CDR3 contains 15 residues. This CDR3 reads CASGLAGGRSHEQYF. For the CDR3, the DNA is TGTGCCAGCGGACTAGCGGGAGGCCGCAGCCACGAGCAGTACTTC.

The chain joins TRBV29-1 to TRBJ2-1; D not resolved. Germline assignment: CDR1 SQVTM and CDR2 ANQGSEA. The CDR3 covers 11 residues. V dropped 7 bases and J dropped 12 bases, with 16 bases sitting between them. CDR3 in DNA: TGCAGCGGTGCCTACCAGGACCGGCAGTTCTTC. Its translation is CSGAYQDRQFF.

This rearrangement joins TRBV6-1 to TRBJ2-5; 8 bases match TRBD2. This CDR3 is 18 amino acids long. Germline assignment: CDR1 MNHNS and CDR2 SASEGT. J was trimmed by 0 bases and V by 6 bases; bases with no gene match: 15. The CDR3 spells CASSQWGGLAGNQETQYF. In DNA form, the CDR3 reads TGTGCCAGCAGCCAATGGGGGGGCCTAGCGGGTAACCAAGAGACCCAGTACTTC.

The rearrangement uses TRBV4-1 and TRBJ2-1; 13 bases match TRBD2. CDR1 and CDR2 from the germline V gene are MGHRA and YSYEKL. CDR3 length equals 15 residues. After removal of 2 bases from V and 10 bases from J, the junction contained 5 bases not matched to a gene. DNA of the CDR3: TGCGCCAGCAGCCAAACTAGCGGGGGGGTGAGGGAGCAGTTCTTC. The encoded protein is CASSQTSGGVREQFF.

The sample holds a few counts of this clonotype. V gene TRBV27 combines with J gene TRBJ2-7, with TRBD2 matching 11 bases. V was pared by 4 bases and J by 0 bases, with 2 bases of the junction left unmatched. The CDR3 has 15 amino acids. Germline values: CDR1 MNHEY, CDR2 SMNVEV (reference sequence). The CDR3 spells CASSYSGGDSYEQYF. CDR3 nucleotides: TGTGCCAGCAGTTATAGCGGGGGGGACTCCTACGAGCAGTACTTC.

V gene TRBV9 combines with J gene TRBJ2-5; D perhaps matches TRBD2 (7 bases). This CDR3 is 17 amino acids long. The germline V gene has CDR1 SGDLS and CDR2 YYNGEE. The V gene lost 1 base and the J gene lost 1 base, with 17 bases spanning the gap. In DNA, the CDR3 is TGTGCCAGCAGCGTATTCCGAGGGGCGGGGGCCCAAGAGACCCAGTACTTC. It specifies CASSVFRGAGAQETQYF.

This clonotype has a handful of counts. CDR3 in DNA: TGTGCCAGCAGTTTATCGGTAGGCAATCAGCCCCAGCATTTT. Translated, it gives CASSLSVGNQPQHF. The V call is TRBV27, the J call TRBJ1-5; D call uncertain. Germline V lookup: CDR1 MNHEY, CDR2 SMNVEV (reference sequence). The CDR3 extends over 14 amino acids. V gave up 0 bases and J gave up 2 bases, with 5 bases separating them.

The V call is TRBV21-1, the J call TRBJ1-4; the D call in the table, TRBD1, was not verified against the DNA. TRBV21-1 is described as a pseudogene. The CDR3 is 18 residues long. The CDR3 nucleotides read TGTGCCAGCAGCAAAGCGGGCTTAACAGGGGCCTTTAATGAAAAACTGTTTTTT. Its protein is CASSKAGLTGAFNEKLFF.

Of note for this clonotype: Germline and junction disagree at one end, which may indicate a read error. The chain is built from TRBV15 and TRBJ2-1, with 7 positions matching TRBD2. The CDR3 sequence is 19 residues long. Germline V gene data show CDR1 as LNHNV and CDR2 as YYDKDF (reference sequence). The CDR3 coding sequence is TGTGCCACCGGCAGAGAGCGGCTAGCGGAGGACCAGCTCTACAATGAGCAGTTCTTC. Translating it yields CATGRERLAEDQLYNEQFF.

The genes are TRBV6-1 and TRBJ1-2; TRBD1 is a possible D gene (5 bases). Deletions cut 9 bases from V and 8 bases from J, with 22 bases between. The CDR3 spans 14 residues. Germline V lookup: CDR1 MNHNS, CDR2 SASEGT. The CDR3 nucleotides are TGTGCCAGTCTTTACCAGGGCAGGGCTAAGGGCTACACCTTC. Its protein is CASLYQGRAKGYTF.